Below, 9 T cell receptor beta chains from the same sample are listed, as sequenced in a study of CD4 and CD8 cells across lung adenocarcinoma regions. MiXCR was run by TCRdb on the PCR reads, yielding one entry per CDR3 protein. Of about 25,000 distinct CDR3 sequences detected, less than 60% appear once; the ten largest clones hold about half. The sample taken for sequencing was CD8+ T cells from the center of a lung tumor. These receptors all come from a male donor with lung adenocarcinoma. The CD4 and CD8 labels of this study may be unreliable.

This clonotype has a handful of counts. This sequence joins TRBV6-1 and TRBJ2-5, with TRBD2 matching over 8 bases. Near its end, the DNA agrees better with TRBJ2-7, so the J call may be wrong. Germline CDR1 and CDR2: MNHNS and SASEGT. CDR3 size: 15 residues. The CDR3 DNA is TGTGCCAGCAGTCCCCATGTAGCGGGACGATACGAGCAGTACTTC. Protein sequence: CASSPHVAGRYEQYF.

The chain has TRBV6-1 and TRBJ1-3; D gene unclear. The CDR3 has 14 residues. In germline, CDR1 is MNHNS, CDR2 SASEGT. V gave up 3 bases and J gave up 0 bases, with 6 bases separating them. For the CDR3, the DNA is TGTGCCAGCAGTGACGACATCTCTGGAAACACCATATATTTT. Amino acids: CASSDDISGNTIYF.

The genes are TRBV6-1 and TRBJ1-3; the D is unclear. V lost 3 bases to trimming and J lost 10 bases, with 4 bases between them. Per the germline V gene, CDR1 is MNHNS and CDR2 is SASEGT. The CDR3 extends over 10 amino acids. The CDR3 nucleotides read TGTGCCAGCAGTGAGGTAACCATATATTTT. This gives the protein CASSEVTIYF.

This clonotype was seen repeatedly, ten times or more. The chain recombines TRBV10-3 with TRBJ2-1; TRBD1 might be the D (6 bases). Germline assignment: CDR1 ENHRY and CDR2 SYGVKD. V was cut by 2 bases and J by 0 bases, with 8 bases left in between. The CDR3 spans 15 residues. This CDR3 reads CAISEGQSSYNEQFF. The CDR3 DNA reads as TGTGCCATCAGTGAGGGACAGAGCTCCTACAATGAGCAGTTCTTC.

Concerning this clonotype: One end of the junction does not line up with germline, which may come from a read error. The chain has TRBV10-3 and TRBJ2-5; D might be TRBD1 or TRBD2, each matching 5 bases. CDR3 length: 13 residues. Germline V gives CDR1 ENHRY, CDR2 SYGVKD. The CDR3 DNA reads TGTGCTATCAGGGTTGCGGGCCAAGACGACCAGTACTTC. Translation: CAIRVAGQDDQYF.

A few counts support this clonotype. This sequence joins TRBV27 and TRBJ2-1; 14 bases fit TRBD2. Germline trimming cut 4 bases from V and 10 bases from J; bases unmatched to any gene: 9. This CDR3 is 16 amino acids long. Germline assignment: CDR1 MNHEY and CDR2 SMNVEV (reference sequence). CDR3 DNA sequence: TGTGCCAGCAGTTCCTGGACTAGCGGGAGGCTCTACGAGCAGTTCTTC. Residues: CASSSWTSGRLYEQFF.

A remark on this clonotype: The junction departs from germline at one end; a sequencing error may be responsible. The V call is TRBV6-1, the J call TRBJ2-3; D is possibly TRBD2 (5 bases). This CDR3 has 14 amino acids. From germline, CDR1 is MNHNS and CDR2 SASEGT. The CDR3: CAGSVGGLRDTQYF. The CDR3 DNA follows: TGTGCGGGCAGCGTGGGCGGACTCCGGGATACGCAGTACTTT.

Regarding this clonotype: At one end, the junction sequence differs from germline, possibly due to a read error. The J gene is TRBJ2-3, the V gene TRBV6-1, with 7 nucleotides matching TRBD2. Germline V gene lookup returns CDR1 MNHNS and CDR2 SASEGT. CDR3 size: 17 residues. The CDR3 DNA reads TGTGCCAGCCAATCAGGTGGGGGGGGGGGGAGCAAAGATGCGCAGTTTTTT. It yields the protein CASQSGGGGGSKDAQFF.

This clonotype is medium-sized (0.01 to 0.1%) by share. V is TRBV6-5 and J is TRBJ2-1, with 7 bases identical to TRBD1. Germline-derived CDR1 and CDR2 are MNHEY and SVGAGI. The CDR3 contains 15 residues. The V segment lost 4 bases and the J segment 5 bases; nucleotides outside the gene matches: 8. The CDR3 loop reads CASSSWTGVNNEQFF. The CDR3 nucleotides are TGTGCCAGCAGTTCCTGGACAGGAGTTAACAATGAGCAGTTCTTC.